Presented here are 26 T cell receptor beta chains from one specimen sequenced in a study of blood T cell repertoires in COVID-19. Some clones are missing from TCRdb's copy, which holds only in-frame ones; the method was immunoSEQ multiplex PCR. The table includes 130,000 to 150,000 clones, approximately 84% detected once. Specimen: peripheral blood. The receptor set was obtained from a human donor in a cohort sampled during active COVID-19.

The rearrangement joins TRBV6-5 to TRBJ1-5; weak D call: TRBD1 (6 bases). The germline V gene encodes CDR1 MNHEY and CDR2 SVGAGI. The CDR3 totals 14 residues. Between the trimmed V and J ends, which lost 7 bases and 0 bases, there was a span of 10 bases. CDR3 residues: CASKETGSNQPQHF. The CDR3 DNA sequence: TGTGCCAGCAAAGAGACAGGTAGCAATCAGCCCCAGCATTTT.

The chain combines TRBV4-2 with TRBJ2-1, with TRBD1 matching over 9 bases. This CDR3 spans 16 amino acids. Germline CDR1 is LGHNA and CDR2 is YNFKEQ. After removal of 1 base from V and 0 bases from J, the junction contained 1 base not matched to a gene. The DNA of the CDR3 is TGTGCCAGCAGCCAAGGACAGGGGGTCTCCTACAATGAGCAGTTCTTC. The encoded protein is CASSQGQGVSYNEQFF.

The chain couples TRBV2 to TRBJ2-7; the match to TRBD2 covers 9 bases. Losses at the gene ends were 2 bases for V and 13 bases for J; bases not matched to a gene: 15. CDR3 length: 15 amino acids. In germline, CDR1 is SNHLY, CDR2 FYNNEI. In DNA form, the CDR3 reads TGTGCCAGCAGTGAAACAACTTTTAGCGGGGGCCGAGCTTACTTC. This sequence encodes CASSETTFSGGRAYF.

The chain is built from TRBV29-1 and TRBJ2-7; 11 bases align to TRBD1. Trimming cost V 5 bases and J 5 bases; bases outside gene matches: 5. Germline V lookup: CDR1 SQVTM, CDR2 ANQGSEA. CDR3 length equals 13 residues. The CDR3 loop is CSVCRDRGDEQYF. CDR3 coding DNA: TGCAGCGTTTGCCGGGACAGGGGGGACGAGCAGTACTTC.

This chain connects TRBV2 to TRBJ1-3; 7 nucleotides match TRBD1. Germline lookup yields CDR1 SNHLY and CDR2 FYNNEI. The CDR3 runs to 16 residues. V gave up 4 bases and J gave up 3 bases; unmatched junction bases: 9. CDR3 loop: CASSGRQGRGGNTIYF. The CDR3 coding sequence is TGTGCCAGCAGTGGACGACAGGGCCGGGGTGGAAACACCATATATTTT.

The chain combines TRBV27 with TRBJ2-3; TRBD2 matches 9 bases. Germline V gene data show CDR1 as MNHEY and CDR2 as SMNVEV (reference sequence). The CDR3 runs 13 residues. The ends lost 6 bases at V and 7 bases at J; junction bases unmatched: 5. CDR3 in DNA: TGTGCCAGCAGGGTAGCGGGGGCCAATACGCAGTATTTT. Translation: CASRVAGANTQYF.

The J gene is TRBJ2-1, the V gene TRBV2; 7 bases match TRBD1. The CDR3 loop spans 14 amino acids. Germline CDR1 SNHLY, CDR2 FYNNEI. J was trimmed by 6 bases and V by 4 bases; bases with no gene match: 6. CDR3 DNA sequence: TGTGCCAGCAGTGTGACGACAGGGCCCAATGAGCAGTTCTTC. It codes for CASSVTTGPNEQFF.

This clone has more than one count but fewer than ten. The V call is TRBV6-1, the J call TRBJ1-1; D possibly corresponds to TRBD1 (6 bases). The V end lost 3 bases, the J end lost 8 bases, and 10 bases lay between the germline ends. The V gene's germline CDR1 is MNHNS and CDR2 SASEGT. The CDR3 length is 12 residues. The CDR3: CASSDAGTEAFF. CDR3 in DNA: TGTGCCAGCAGTGACGCCGGGACAGAAGCTTTCTTT.

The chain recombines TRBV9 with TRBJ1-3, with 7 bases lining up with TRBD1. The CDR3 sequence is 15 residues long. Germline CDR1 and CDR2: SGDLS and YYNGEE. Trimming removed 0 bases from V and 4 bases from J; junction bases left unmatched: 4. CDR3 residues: CASSVEGAVGNTIYF. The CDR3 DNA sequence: TGTGCCAGCAGCGTAGAGGGGGCGGTCGGAAACACCATATATTTT.

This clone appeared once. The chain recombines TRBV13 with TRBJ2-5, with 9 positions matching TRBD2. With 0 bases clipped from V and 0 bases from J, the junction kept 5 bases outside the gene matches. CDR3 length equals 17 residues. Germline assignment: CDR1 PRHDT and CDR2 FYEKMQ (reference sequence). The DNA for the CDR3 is TGTGCCAGCAGCTTAGGGGGACTAGCAGTATACCAAGAGACCCAGTACTTC. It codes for CASSLGGLAVYQETQYF.

Here the CDR3 reads CASSERTSGGEQFF. As DNA, the CDR3 is TGTGCCAGCAGTGAAAGGACTAGCGGGGGTGAGCAGTTCTTC. V is TRBV2 and J is TRBJ2-1; 13 nucleotides match TRBD2. V lost 2 bases, J lost 9 bases, and 1 base stayed unmatched. Per the germline V gene, CDR1 is SNHLY and CDR2 is FYNNEI. The CDR3 is 14 amino acids. Together with reference TRBV2 and TRBJ2-1, the CDR3 gives the full variable domain: EPEVTQTPSHQVTQMGQEVILRCVPISNHLYFYWYRQILGQKVEFLVSFYNNEISEKSEIFDDQFSVERPDGSNFTLKIRSTKLEDSAMYFCASSERTSGGEQFFGPGTRLTVL.

In nucleotides, the CDR3 is TGTGCTACCCAAGGGGCTAGCGGTTACAATGAGCAGTTCTTC. Translated, it gives CATQGASGYNEQFF. The chain carries TRBV12-5 and TRBJ2-1, with TRBD2 matching over 7 bases. Germline CDR1 reads LGHNT; CDR2 reads FRNRAP. V shed 10 bases, J shed 4 bases, and the junction held 10 bases outside the gene matches. The CDR3 spans 14 residues.

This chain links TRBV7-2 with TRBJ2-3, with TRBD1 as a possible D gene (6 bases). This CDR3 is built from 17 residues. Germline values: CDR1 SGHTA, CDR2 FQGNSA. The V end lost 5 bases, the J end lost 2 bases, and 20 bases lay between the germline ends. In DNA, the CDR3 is TGTGCCAGCAGCCCCCGACAGGAAAAGGGAAACACAGATACGCAGTATTTT. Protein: CASSPRQEKGNTDTQYF.

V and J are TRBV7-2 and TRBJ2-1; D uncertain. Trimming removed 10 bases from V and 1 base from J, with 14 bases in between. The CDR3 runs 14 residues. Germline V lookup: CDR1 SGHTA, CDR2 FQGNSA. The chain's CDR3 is CAKIKQLSYNEQFF. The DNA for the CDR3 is TGTGCCAAAATCAAACAGCTTTCCTACAATGAGCAGTTCTTC.

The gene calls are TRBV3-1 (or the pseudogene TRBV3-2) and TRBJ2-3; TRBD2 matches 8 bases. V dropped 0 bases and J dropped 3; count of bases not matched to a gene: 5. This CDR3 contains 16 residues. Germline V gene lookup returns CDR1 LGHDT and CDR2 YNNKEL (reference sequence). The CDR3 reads CASSQDTGGATDTQYF. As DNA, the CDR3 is TGTGCCAGCAGCCAAGATACGGGGGGGGCGACAGATACGCAGTATTTT.

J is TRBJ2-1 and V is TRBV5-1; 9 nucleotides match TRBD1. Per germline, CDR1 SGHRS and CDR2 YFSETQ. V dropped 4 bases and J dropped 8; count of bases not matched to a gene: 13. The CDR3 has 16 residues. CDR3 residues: CASSQKDRGKYDEQFF. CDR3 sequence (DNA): TGCGCCAGCAGCCAAAAGGACAGGGGAAAGTACGATGAGCAGTTCTTC.

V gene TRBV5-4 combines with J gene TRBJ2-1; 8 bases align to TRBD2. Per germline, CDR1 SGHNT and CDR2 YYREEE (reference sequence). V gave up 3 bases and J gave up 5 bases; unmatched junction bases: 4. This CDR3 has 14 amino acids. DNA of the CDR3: TGTGCCAGCAGCTACTCGGGAGGGGACAATGAGCAGTTCTTC. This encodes CASSYSGGDNEQFF.

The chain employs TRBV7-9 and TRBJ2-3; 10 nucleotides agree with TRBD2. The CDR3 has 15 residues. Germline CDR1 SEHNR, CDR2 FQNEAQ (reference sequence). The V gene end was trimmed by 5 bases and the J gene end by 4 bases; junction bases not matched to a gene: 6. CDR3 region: CASSQGLAMADTQYF. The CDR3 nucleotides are TGTGCCAGCAGCCAGGGACTAGCGATGGCAGATACGCAGTATTTT. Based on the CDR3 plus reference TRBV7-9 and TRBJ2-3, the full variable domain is DTGVSQNPRHKITKRGQNVTFRCDPISEHNRLYWYRQTLGQGPEFLTYFQNEAQLEKSRLLSDRFSAERPKGSFSTLEIQRTEQGDSAMYLCASSQGLAMADTQYFGPGTRLTVL.

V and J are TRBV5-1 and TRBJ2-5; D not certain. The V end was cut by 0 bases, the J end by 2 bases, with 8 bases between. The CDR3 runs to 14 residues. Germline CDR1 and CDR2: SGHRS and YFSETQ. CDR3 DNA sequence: TGCGCCAGCAGCTTGGGTACCAGACAAGAGACCCAGTACTTC. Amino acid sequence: CASSLGTRQETQYF.

The CDR3 DNA reads TGTGCCTGGAGTGTAGCGCAAAGGGGCGAGCAGTACTTC. Translation: CAWSVAQRGEQYF. The chain recombines TRBV30 with TRBJ2-7; a weak D match, TRBD1 (5 bases). V was trimmed by 0 bases and J by 6 bases, leaving 12 bases between them. CDR3 length equals 13 residues. In germline, CDR1 is GTSNPN, CDR2 SVGIG (reference sequence).

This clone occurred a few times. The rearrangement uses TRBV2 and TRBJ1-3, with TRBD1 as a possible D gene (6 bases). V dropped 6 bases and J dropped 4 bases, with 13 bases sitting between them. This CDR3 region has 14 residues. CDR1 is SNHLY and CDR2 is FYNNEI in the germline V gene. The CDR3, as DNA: TGTGCCAGCAGATCACAGGGAACGGGAAACACCATATATTTT. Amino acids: CASRSQGTGNTIYF. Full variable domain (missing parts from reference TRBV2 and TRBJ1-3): EPEVTQTPSHQVTQMGQEVILRCVPISNHLYFYWYRQILGQKVEFLVSFYNNEISEKSEIFDDQFSVERPDGSNFTLKIRSTKLEDSAMYFCASRSQGTGNTIYFGEGSWLTVV.

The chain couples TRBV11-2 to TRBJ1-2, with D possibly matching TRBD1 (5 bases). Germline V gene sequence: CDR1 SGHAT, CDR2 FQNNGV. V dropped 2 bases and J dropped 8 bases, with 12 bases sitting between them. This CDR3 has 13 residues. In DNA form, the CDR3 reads TGTGCCAGCAGCTTATCGCAGGGCCAGGGCTACACCTTC. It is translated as CASSLSQGQGYTF.

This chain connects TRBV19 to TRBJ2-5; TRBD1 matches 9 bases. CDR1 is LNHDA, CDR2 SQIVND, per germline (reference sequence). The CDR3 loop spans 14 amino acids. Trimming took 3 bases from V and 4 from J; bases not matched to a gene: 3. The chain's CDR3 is CASSMGQGIETQYF. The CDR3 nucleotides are TGTGCCAGTAGTATGGGACAGGGTATAGAGACCCAGTACTTC.

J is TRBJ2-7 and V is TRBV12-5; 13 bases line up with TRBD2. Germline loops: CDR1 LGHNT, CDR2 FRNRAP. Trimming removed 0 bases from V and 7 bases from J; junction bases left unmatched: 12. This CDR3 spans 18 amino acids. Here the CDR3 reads CASGLVRGLAGEMREQYV. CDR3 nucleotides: TGTGCTAGTGGTTTGGTACGAGGACTAGCGGGAGAAATGAGGGAGCAGTACGTC.

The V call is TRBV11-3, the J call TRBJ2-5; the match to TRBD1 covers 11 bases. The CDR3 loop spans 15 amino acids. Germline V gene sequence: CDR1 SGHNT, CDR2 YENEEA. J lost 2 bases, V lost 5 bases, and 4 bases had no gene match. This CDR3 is CASSQGDRGQETQYF. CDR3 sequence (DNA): TGTGCCAGCAGCCAGGGGGACAGGGGGCAAGAGACCCAGTACTTC.

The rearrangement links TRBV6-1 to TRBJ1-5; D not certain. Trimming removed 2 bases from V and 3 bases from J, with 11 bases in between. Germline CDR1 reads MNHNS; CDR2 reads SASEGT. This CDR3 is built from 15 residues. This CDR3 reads CASSELRSYNQPQHF. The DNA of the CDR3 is TGTGCCAGCAGTGAACTGCGAAGTTACAATCAGCCCCAGCATTTT.